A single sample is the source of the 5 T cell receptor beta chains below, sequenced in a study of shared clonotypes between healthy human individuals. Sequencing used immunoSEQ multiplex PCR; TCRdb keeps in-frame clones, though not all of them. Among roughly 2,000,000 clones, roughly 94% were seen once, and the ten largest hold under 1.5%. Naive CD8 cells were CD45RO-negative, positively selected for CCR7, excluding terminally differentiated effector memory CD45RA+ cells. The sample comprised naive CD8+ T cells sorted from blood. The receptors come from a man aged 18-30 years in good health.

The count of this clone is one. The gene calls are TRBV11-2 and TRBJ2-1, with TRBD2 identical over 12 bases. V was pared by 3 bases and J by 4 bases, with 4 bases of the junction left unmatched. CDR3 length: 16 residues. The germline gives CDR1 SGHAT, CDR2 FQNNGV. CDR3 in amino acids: CASSFSSGGAYNEQFF. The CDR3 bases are TGTGCCAGCAGCTTCTCTAGCGGGGGGGCATACAATGAGCAGTTCTTC.

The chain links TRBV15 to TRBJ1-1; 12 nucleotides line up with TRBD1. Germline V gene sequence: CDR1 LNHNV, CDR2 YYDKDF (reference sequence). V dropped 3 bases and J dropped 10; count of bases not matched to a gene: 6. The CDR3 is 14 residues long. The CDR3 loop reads CATSRGQGALGAFF. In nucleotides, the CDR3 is TGTGCCACCAGCAGGGGACAGGGGGCGCTGGGAGCTTTCTTT.

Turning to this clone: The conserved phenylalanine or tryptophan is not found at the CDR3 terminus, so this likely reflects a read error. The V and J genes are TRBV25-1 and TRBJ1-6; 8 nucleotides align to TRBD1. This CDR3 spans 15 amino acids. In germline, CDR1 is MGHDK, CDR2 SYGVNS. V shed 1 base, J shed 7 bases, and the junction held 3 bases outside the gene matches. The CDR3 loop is CASSELGQVNSPLHL. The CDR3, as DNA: TGTGCCAGCAGTGAATTGGGACAGGTGAATTCACCCCTCCACCTT.

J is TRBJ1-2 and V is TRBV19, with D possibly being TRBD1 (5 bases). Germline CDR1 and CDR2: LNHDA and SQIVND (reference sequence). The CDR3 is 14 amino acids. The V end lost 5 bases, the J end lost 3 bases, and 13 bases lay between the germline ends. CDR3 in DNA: TGTGCCAGTAGTGTCTTACCGGGGGACTATGGCTACACCTTC. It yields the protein CASSVLPGDYGYTF.

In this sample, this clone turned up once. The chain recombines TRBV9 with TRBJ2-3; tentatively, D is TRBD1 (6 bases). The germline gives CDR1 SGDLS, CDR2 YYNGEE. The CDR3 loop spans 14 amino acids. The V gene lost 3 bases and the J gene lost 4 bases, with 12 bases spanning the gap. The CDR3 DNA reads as TGTGCCAGCAGCGGCAGGGGATTCGCAGATACGCAGTATTTT. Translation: CASSGRGFADTQYF.